This is a list of T cell receptor beta chains from one sample in a study of CD8+ T cells in alopecia areata. The repertoire was sequenced with immunoSEQ multiplex PCR; TCRdb's copy has only in-frame clones and lacks some. This table holds over 150,000 clones, approximately 57% found once. The source material was CD4+ T cells sorted from blood, sampled at week 24, from a patient treated with tofacitinib. The receptor source for this set is a human donor with alopecia areata. CDR3s include the opening cysteine and the closing phenylalanine or tryptophan. A D gene is named only where the DNA matches it firmly. A clone size is listed for some rows: how often the clone was seen (once, few, many), or a class if it is expanded.

TRBJ1-5 NA TRBV6-6 NA TGTGCCAGCAGAAAACGGCTCGGCCAGCCCCAGCATTTT CASRKRLGQPQHF
TRBJ2-5 NA TRBV2 NA TGTGCCAGCAGTGAAGTTGGCCAAGAGACCCAGTACTTC CASSEVGQETQYF
TRBJ1-4 NA TRBV29-1 NA TGCAGCGTTGGACGGGAGGGCGAAAAACTGTTTTTT CSVGREGEKLFF
TRBJ1-2 NA TRBV7-9 NA TGTGCCAGCAGCTTAGGGCAGGGAAACTATGGCTACACCTTC CASSLGQGNYGYTF
TRBJ1-4 NA TRBV30 NA TGTGCCTGGAGGACGGTCCACACGGGGTGGGGTGAAAAACTGTTTTTT CAWRTVHTGWGEKLFF
TRBJ2-7 NA TRBV30 NA TGTGCCTGGACCCTCACAGGGCCCCTAAAGGGCTACGAGCAGTACTTC CAWTLTGPLKGYEQYF
TRBJ1-2 NA TRBV25-1 NA TGTGCCAGCAGTGAATCTAAAGGACTCTATGGCTACACCTTC CASSESKGLYGYTF
TRBJ2-7 NA TRBV7-7 NA TGTGCTAGCAGCTTAGGTCCGGGATCGGGCGAGCAGTACTTC CASSLGPGSGEQYF
TRBJ1-1 NA TRBV29-1 NA TGCAGCGTTGGGACAAGCTTTGAAGCTTTCTTT CSVGTSFEAFF
TRBJ2-5 few TRBV4-1 NA TGCGCCAGCAGCCAACCCGAGTTTGTCGAGACCCAGTACTTC CASSQPEFVETQYF
TRBJ1-1 few TRBV7-2 NA TGTGCCAGCAAAGGGGGTTCCACTGAAGCTTTCTTT CASKGGSTEAFF
TRBJ1-1 NA TRBV23-1 NA TGCGCCAGCATCGGGTATACGGGACGGATGAACACTGAAGCTTTCTTT CASIGYTGRMNTEAFF
TRBJ2-3 NA TRBV6-5 TRBD1 TGTGCCAGCAGTTACTCGAACAGGGGAGTCACAGATACGCAGTATTTT CASSYSNRGVTDTQYF
TRBJ1-1 NA TRBV15 NA TGTGCCACCAGCCGAACGGGACTAATGAACACTGAAGCTTTCTTT CATSRTGLMNTEAFF
TRBJ2-5 NA TRBV5-1 NA TGCGCCAGCAGCGCCGGGACCGCGGAGCAAGAGACCCAGTACTTC CASSAGTAEQETQYF
TRBJ1-6 NA TRBV2 NA TGTGCCAGCAGCAAGCCGGGAGGCCGGAATTCACCCCTCCACTTT CASSKPGGRNSPLHF
TRBJ2-3 NA TRBV7-9 NA TGTGCCAGCAGCTCCGGACAGTTCAGCACAGATACGCAGTATTTT CASSSGQFSTDTQYF
TRBJ2-6 NA TRBV19 NA TGTGCCAGTAGTATGGGGGCTACTGGGGCCAACGTCCTGACTTTC CASSMGATGANVLTF
TRBJ2-5 many TRBV6-1 NA TGTGCCAGCAGTGACGGCGGGCGGGCACAAGAGACCCAGTACTTC CASSDGGRAQETQYF
TRBJ1-5 few TRBV15 NA TGTGCCACCAGCAGAGGACCGGGGAGTGGAGGGGGCAATCAGCCCCAGCATTTT CATSRGPGSGGGNQPQHF
TRBJ2-3 NA TRBV4-1 TRBD2 TGCGCCAGCAGCCAAAGGACGGGAGGTACGCAGTATTTT CASSQRTGGTQYF
TRBJ2-7 few TRBV30 NA TGTGCCTGGAGTTATCGGGGTGTCAGGCCCAACTACGAGCAGTACTTC CAWSYRGVRPNYEQYF
TRBJ2-7 NA TRBV7-2 NA TGTGCCAGCAGCTTACAGGGGAGCTCCTACGAGCAGTACTTC CASSLQGSSYEQYF
TRBJ1-2 NA TRBV2 TRBD1 TGTGCCAGCAGTGAAGATTTGGCAGGGGGGCCCTACACCTTC CASSEDLAGGPYTF
TRBJ1-4 once TRBV29-1 NA TGCAGCGTCCCTCGATTGCTCCTGGGGAATGAAAAACTGTTTTTT CSVPRLLLGNEKLFF
TRBJ2-2 few TRBV5-1 NA TGCGCCAGCAGCTTGGACAGGACCGGGGAGCTGTTTTTT CASSLDRTGELFF
TRBJ1-2 NA TRBV9 NA TGTGCCAGCAGCCCTACCGGGGGCGCAGGTGGCTACACCTTC CASSPTGGAGGYTF
TRBJ1-4 NA TRBV7-9 NA TGTGCCAGCAGCTTAGTCGGGGAACTGTTTTTT CASSLVGELFF
TRBJ2-7 few TRBV29-1 TRBD2 TGCAGCGTTGCAAGTGGGACTAGCGGGGGCTACGAGCAGTACTTC CSVASGTSGGYEQYF
TRBJ1-6 NA TRBV23-1 TRBD1 TGCGCCAGCAGTCAGTCGACAGGGGGGTCCTATAATTCACCCCTCCACTTT CASSQSTGGSYNSPLHF
TRBJ2-6 NA TRBV18 TRBD1 TGTGCCAGCTCACCACTGGGACAGGGTTTCTCTGGGGCCAACGTCCTGACTTTC CASSPLGQGFSGANVLTF
TRBJ2-1 NA TRBV5-1 NA TGCGCCAGCAGCTTGGGAGGGCGGGAGCAGTTCTTC CASSLGGREQFF
TRBJ1-1 NA TRBV5-6 NA TGTGCCAGCAGCGAGATTCCCACTGAAGCTTTCTTT CASSEIPTEAFF
TRBJ2-7 NA TRBV5-6 TRBD1 TGTGCCAGCAGCCCGGTGGGACAGAGCTACGAGCAGTACTTC CASSPVGQSYEQYF
TRBJ2-5 NA TRBV5-6 NA TGTGCCACAAAGCCACAGGGCTGGGAGACCCAGTACTTC CATKPQGWETQYF
TRBJ1-1 NA TRBV29-1 NA TGCAGCGTTGACCTCGATACTGAAGCTTTCTTT CSVDLDTEAFF